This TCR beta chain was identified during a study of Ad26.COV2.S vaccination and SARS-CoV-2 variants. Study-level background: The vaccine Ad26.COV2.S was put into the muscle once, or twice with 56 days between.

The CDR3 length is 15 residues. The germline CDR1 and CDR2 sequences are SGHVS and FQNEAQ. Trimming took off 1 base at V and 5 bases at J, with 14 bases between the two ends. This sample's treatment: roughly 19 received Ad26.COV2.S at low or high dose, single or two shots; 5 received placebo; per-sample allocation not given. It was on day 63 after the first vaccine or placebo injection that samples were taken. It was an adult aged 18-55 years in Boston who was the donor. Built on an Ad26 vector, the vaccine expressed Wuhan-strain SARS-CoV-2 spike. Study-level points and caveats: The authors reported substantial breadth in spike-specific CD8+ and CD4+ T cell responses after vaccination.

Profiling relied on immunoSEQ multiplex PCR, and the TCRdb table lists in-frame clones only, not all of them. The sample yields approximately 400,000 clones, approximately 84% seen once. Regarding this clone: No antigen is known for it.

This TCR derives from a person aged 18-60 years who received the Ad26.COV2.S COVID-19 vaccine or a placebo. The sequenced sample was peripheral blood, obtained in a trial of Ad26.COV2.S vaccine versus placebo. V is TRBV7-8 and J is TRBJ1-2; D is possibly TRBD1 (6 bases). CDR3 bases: TGTGCCAGCAGCTTAGACAGACAGGCCTTATATGGCTACACCTTC. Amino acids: CASSLDRQALYGYTF.